This T cell receptor (beta chain) was identified during a study of blood T cell repertoires in COVID-19. Looking at the study overall: Samples taken during acute and convalescent COVID-19 were collected in the United States, Italy and Spain. In each case, the material was cDNA or gDNA derived from T cells, B-cell-depleted T cells, or PBMCs.

Germline CDR1 MNHEY, CDR2 SVGEGT. The V and J ends lost 2 bases and 2 bases respectively, with 9 bases between them. This CDR3 has 14 residues. Per the original data handling: Estimated nucleated cell counts came from reference gene primer amplification. Clones were sequenced by immunoSEQ multiplex PCR, and TCRdb holds only the in-frame ones, with some missing. V and J calls and clone size are those listed in that table; D and trimming were worked out from the DNA. The sample contains approximately 69,000 clones, 70% to 90% of which appear only once. The chain employs TRBV6-2 or TRBV6-3 and TRBJ1-1; weak D call: TRBD1 (6 bases). This receptor was obtained from a woman aged 80 or over with acute or convalescent COVID-19. Sequenced input: peripheral blood. The CDR3 bases are TGTGCCAGCAGTTACGCGGGGGCTAACACTGAAGCTTTCTTT. Its translation is CASSYAGANTEAFF.